This section outlines one T cell receptor (beta chain) sequence together with its context. Just one base apart from a much larger clone, this may be a read error. These data originate in a study of blood T cells in healthy people across ages. Germline CDR1 DFQATT, CDR2 SNEGSKA (reference sequence). The CDR3 is 15 residues long. The authors isolated at least 7 million PBMCs per sample. Primers used in a second PCR of roughly 6 to 11 cycles were a sample-barcoded 5' primer and a J-beta primer mix. TCRdb processed the 5' RACE reads anew with MiXCR; each CDR3 protein has one entry. The sample has about 1.1 million distinct CDR3 sequences; around two fifths are singletons.

Sample: blood. The chain joins TRBV20-1 to TRBJ2-5; 10 bases map to TRBD2. This receptor was taken from a man aged 18 to 30 in good health. This CDR3 reads CSARSLAGTQGTQYF. The CDR3 DNA reads TGCAGTGCTAGATCACTAGCGGGGACCCAAGGGACCCAGTACTTC.